The rows below give T cell receptor beta chains drawn from one sample of a study of CD8+CD57+ T cells in acquired aplastic anemia. A single record per CDR3 protein comes from TCRdb applying MiXCR to the reads. The sample carries more than 150,000 distinct CDR3 sequences, around 50% recorded once. Source material: sorted CD4+, CD8+, or CD8+CD57+ T cells (not recorded which) from PBMCs. Receptor source: a human donor with aplastic anemia. Each CDR3 is given without its conserved first and last residue. The D gene is left open where the match is weak.

v_call,j_call,cdr3_length,d_call,cdr3_aa
TRBV24-1,TRBJ2-3,14,-,ATSDTGTTSTDTQY
TRBV29-1,TRBJ2-4,10,-,SVEQAENIQY
TRBV10-3,TRBJ2-5,13,TRBD2,AISVSAGDQETQY
TRBV30,TRBJ2-5,13,-,AWSGLGGAGVTQY
TRBV20-1,TRBJ1-6,12,-,SAQTDFNNSPLH
TRBV10-3,TRBJ1-4,11,-,ASSTGTGEKLF
TRBV20-1,TRBJ2-2,12,TRBD2,SARGLAGYGELS
TRBV6-4,TRBJ1-1,11,-,ASSELPNTEAF
TRBV20-1,TRBJ2-3,14,-,SARDVGGWGTDTQY
TRBV14,TRBJ2-7,10,-,ASSQYTVEVY
TRBV5-1,TRBJ2-1,12,-,ASSLEYSYNEQF
TRBV2,TRBJ1-4,10,-,ASRGQNEKLF
TRBV29-1,TRBJ2-3,9,-,SVRIGDTQY
TRBV20-1,TRBJ1-5,13,-,SARLQGPRNQPQH
TRBV19,TRBJ2-5,13,-,ASTRTDRIEETQY
TRBV14,TRBJ1-1,13,-,ASSQGRLLNTEAF
TRBV6-1,TRBJ2-7,12,-,ASSALGASYEQY
TRBV9,TRBJ2-5,13,TRBD2,ASSVGLAGMETQY
TRBV7-9,TRBJ1-2,11,-,ASSPGQDYGYT
TRBV10-3,TRBJ2-3,12,-,AIFGWTSTDTQY
TRBV7-6,TRBJ1-2,10,-,ASSSAFGGYT
TRBV20-1,TRBJ2-5,12,TRBD2,SASRLAGEETQY
TRBV15,TRBJ1-5,14,-,ATSRSPAGPNQPQH
TRBV25-1,TRBJ2-3,13,-,ASSDASFITDTQY
TRBV19,TRBJ2-1,12,TRBD2,ASSQSSGSNEQF
TRBV10-3,TRBJ1-2,11,TRBD1,AISYRGDYGYT
TRBV11-1,TRBJ1-3,15,TRBD1,ASSLGGTVTSGNTIY
TRBV2,TRBJ2-2,11,-,ASRELNTGELF
TRBV11-1,TRBJ2-2,12,-,ASSLPRVKGELF
TRBV24-1,TRBJ1-2,12,-,ATSDFHNNYGYT
TRBV10-3,TRBJ1-1,11,-,AITNGLNTEAF
TRBV15,TRBJ2-3,14,-,ATSRGSAASTDTQY
TRBV29-1,TRBJ1-1,9,-,SVVRDTEAF
TRBV2,TRBJ2-2,13,-,ASRIQTANTGELF
TRBV12-3/TRBV12-4,TRBJ2-1,13,TRBD1,ASSQTGGSYNEQF
TRBV6-1,TRBJ2-7,13,-,ASSESGWTDYEQY
TRBV4-3,TRBJ2-1,12,-,ASSQAPTGREQF
TRBV6-1,TRBJ2-7,11,-,ASSTYRVHEQY
TRBV7-8,TRBJ2-3,11,-,ASSPSGPDTQY
TRBV7-8,TRBJ2-5,12,-,ASSPLLGEETQY
TRBV11-1,TRBJ1-6,15,TRBD1,ASSLYPGTGGFSPLH
TRBV7-9,TRBJ1-5,13,-,ASSHSDRLGQPQH
TRBV2,TRBJ1-4,12,-,ASRRSPTNEKLF
TRBV10-1,TRBJ2-7,13,-,ASSGDSPGSYEQY
TRBV6-1,TRBJ2-7,13,-,ASSVSQGTPYEQY
TRBV20-1,TRBJ2-2,13,-,SARDRDWNTGELF
TRBV9,TRBJ1-2,12,TRBD1,ATGTGPLLYGYT
TRBV12-3/TRBV12-4,TRBJ2-3,15,-,ASSLRPLTSNTDTQY
TRBV25-1,TRBJ1-1,12,-,ASSEYPGNTEAF
TRBV5-6,TRBJ2-4,13,-,ASSFGGGPSSIQY
TRBV7-8,TRBJ1-3,13,-,ASSLAGMSGNTIY
TRBV19,TRBJ2-4,12,TRBD1,ASRMVGGGNIQY
TRBV7-8,TRBJ2-3,15,TRBD2,ASSRLAGALLADTQY
TRBV29-1,TRBJ2-7,10,TRBD1,SLPGQGGEQY
TRBV7-3,TRBJ1-1,11,-,ASSLTGETEAF
TRBV10-1,TRBJ2-5,13,-,ASSEMVAAGETQY
TRBV10-3,TRBJ2-1,13,-,ATRGGSSSYNEQF
TRBV7-9,TRBJ2-6,13,-,ASSFSASGANVLT
TRBV20-1,TRBJ2-7,12,-,SASSPSGTGEQY